The 22 T cell receptor beta chains given below trace back to one sample, sequenced in a study of T cell repertoires in ileal Crohn's disease. TCRdb keeps only in-frame clones here, not all; method: immunoSEQ multiplex PCR. This sample has about 62,000 clones, with around nine tenths found just once. Time point noted: neoterminal ileum biopsy at postoperative endoscopy, about 6 months after surgery. The sequencing sample was made of ileal tissue. These receptors were collected from an adult with Crohn's disease.

V is TRBV5-1 and J is TRBJ1-4; 7 positions agree with TRBD1. Germline V gene sequence: CDR1 SGHRS, CDR2 YFSETQ. V was clipped by 2 bases and J by 5 bases; unmatched bases: 9. The CDR3 loop spans 16 amino acids. In nucleotides, the CDR3 is TGCGCCAGCAGCTTAGGACAGGTTGCGGCGAATGAAAAACTGTTTTTT. It encodes CASSLGQVAANEKLFF.

V and J are TRBV18 and TRBJ1-4; D not resolved. The CDR3 covers 14 residues. CDR1 and CDR2 (germline): KGHSH, LQKENI. V dropped 6 bases and J dropped 5 bases, with 13 bases sitting between them. For the CDR3, the DNA is TGTGCCAGCTCTGCCCTTGGGCAGAATGAAAAACTGTTTTTT. Protein sequence: CASSALGQNEKLFF. Complete variable domain (other parts from reference TRBV18 and TRBJ1-4): NAGVMQNPRHLVRRRGQEARLRCSPMKGHSHVYWYRQLPEEGLKFMVYLQKENIIDESGMPKERFSAEFPKEGPSILRIQQVVRGDSAAYFCASSALGQNEKLFFGSGTQLSVL.

V gene TRBV4-1 combines with J gene TRBJ2-1, with 10 bases lining up with TRBD2. Germline CDR1 reads MGHRA; CDR2 reads YSYEKL. The CDR3 covers 17 residues. The V gene end was trimmed by 2 bases and the J gene end by 2 bases; junction bases not matched to a gene: 6. Here the CDR3 reads CASSQLSSGGAYNEQFF. Written as DNA, the CDR3 is TGCGCCAGCAGCCAATTGTCCAGCGGGGGGGCCTACAATGAGCAGTTCTTC.

V is TRBV5-4 and J is TRBJ1-1; D may be TRBD1 (5 bases). The germline V and J ends were trimmed by 3 bases and 11 bases, with 14 bases remaining between them. CDR3 length: 12 amino acids. Germline CDR1 is SGHNT and CDR2 is YYREEE (reference sequence). CDR3 sequence reads: CASSSDRGPAFF. Here the CDR3 DNA reads TGTGCCAGCAGCTCCGATAGGGGCCCGGCTTTCTTT. Drawing the rest from reference TRBV5-4 and TRBJ1-1, the complete variable domain is ETGVTQSPTHLIKTRGQQVTLRCSSQSGHNTVSWYQQALGQGPQFIFQYYREEENGRGNFPPRFSGLQFPNYSSELNVNALELDDSALYLCASSSDRGPAFFGQGTRLTVV.

This chain connects TRBV7-9 to TRBJ1-1; the D is unclear. Trimming pared 0 bases from V and 1 base from J, leaving 6 bases between. Germline V gives CDR1 SEHNR, CDR2 FQNEAQ (reference sequence). The CDR3 length is 14 residues. CDR3 sequence: CASSLAAGNTEAFF. CDR3 in DNA: TGTGCCAGCAGCTTAGCGGCTGGGAACACTGAAGCTTTCTTT.

The rearrangement uses TRBV10-3 and TRBJ2-7; 7 bases match TRBD2. Germline values: CDR1 ENHRY, CDR2 SYGVKD. The CDR3 totals 13 residues. V was clipped by 11 bases and J by 0 bases; unmatched bases: 7. The CDR3 here is CASSSGSSYEQYF. For the CDR3, the DNA is TGTGCCTCCTCTAGCGGTTCCTCCTACGAGCAGTACTTC.

V usage is TRBV27 and J usage is TRBJ2-7; 9 nucleotides line up with TRBD2. In germline, CDR1 is MNHEY, CDR2 SMNVEV (reference sequence). The CDR3 covers 14 residues. The V gene end was trimmed by 4 bases and the J gene end by 4 bases; junction bases not matched to a gene: 5. The CDR3 DNA reads as TGTGCCAGCAGTTCTATAGCGGGGGCTTACGAGCAGTACGTC. Protein product: CASSSIAGAYEQYV.

This rearrangement joins TRBV4-3 to TRBJ2-3; possible D gene TRBD2, 6 bases. Germline CDR1 is LGHNA and CDR2 is YSLEER. Trimming cost V 0 bases and J 6 bases, with 13 bases left between them. The CDR3 is 15 residues long. In DNA form, the CDR3 reads TGCGCCAGCAGCCAAGAAGGAGGGGTGGGCGATACGCAGTATTTT. This sequence encodes CASSQEGGVGDTQYF.

The rearrangement joins TRBV6-1 to TRBJ1-2, with 7 positions matching TRBD1. This CDR3 contains 12 residues. Germline V gene lookup returns CDR1 MNHNS and CDR2 SASEGT. V shed 6 bases and J 5 bases; nucleotides not matched to a gene: 3. CDR3 bases: TGTGCCAGCAGCCCGGGACAGTATGGCTACACCTTC. It encodes CASSPGQYGYTF.

This clone was seen only once. V is TRBV18 and J is TRBJ1-1; tentatively, D is TRBD1 (5 bases). V was trimmed by 0 bases and J by 1 base, leaving 12 bases between them. The CDR3 is 16 amino acids. Germline values: CDR1 KGHSH, CDR2 LQKENI. CDR3 DNA: TGTGCCAGCTCACCACCCAAGGGGAGGGGGAACACTGAAGCTTTCTTT. Its translation: CASSPPKGRGNTEAFF.

The chain has TRBV4-2 and TRBJ2-2; weak D call: TRBD1 (5 bases). The CDR3 is made up of 16 amino acids. V was clipped by 0 bases and J by 4 bases, with 12 bases between them. Germline V gene data show CDR1 as LGHNA and CDR2 as YNFKEQ. The CDR3 DNA reads TGTGCCAGCAGCCAAGATGTGGGGCTGGGCACCGGGGAGCTGTTTTTT. Residues: CASSQDVGLGTGELFF.

V gene TRBV29-1 combines with J gene TRBJ1-2, with D perhaps TRBD1 (5 bases). The CDR3 length is 12 residues. Germline CDR1 is SQVTM and CDR2 is ANQGSEA. The V end lost 4 bases, the J end lost 4 bases, and 10 bases lay between the germline ends. For the CDR3, the DNA is TGCAGCGTTGTTGAACAGGCCTATGGCTACACCTTC. It encodes CSVVEQAYGYTF.

The chain is built from TRBV27 and TRBJ2-5, with 9 bases identical to TRBD1. This CDR3 is built from 14 residues. From germline, CDR1 is MNHEY and CDR2 SMNVEV (reference sequence). J lost 4 bases, V lost 6 bases, and 6 bases had no gene match. The CDR3 DNA follows: TGTGCCAGCAGCTCCGGGACAGGGTTAGAGACCCAGTACTTC. Residues: CASSSGTGLETQYF.

J is TRBJ2-7 and V is TRBV6-5, with no clear D. Germline V gene data show CDR1 as MNHEY and CDR2 as SVGAGI. V was pared by 8 bases and J by 5 bases, with 16 bases between. This CDR3 contains 13 residues. The CDR3, as DNA: TGTGCCAGCTCAGATGGCGGAATACACGAGCAGTACGTC. Its translation: CASSDGGIHEQYV.

This clone was observed once. The chain employs TRBV13 and TRBJ1-1; no firm D call. The V gene lost 5 bases and the J gene lost 1 base, with 8 bases spanning the gap. The CDR3 runs to 13 residues. Germline CDR1 and CDR2: PRHDT and FYEKMQ (reference sequence). The CDR3 nucleotides are TGTGCCAGCAGCCCCACGGGGAACACTGAAGCTTTCTTT. Translated, it gives CASSPTGNTEAFF.

This clone was recorded only once. The J gene is TRBJ1-1, the V gene TRBV7-8; TRBD1 is a possible D gene (5 bases). Germline V lookup: CDR1 SGHVS, CDR2 FQNEAQ. Trimming took 3 bases from V and 9 from J, leaving 23 bases between them. CDR3 length: 16 amino acids. DNA of the CDR3: TGTGCCAGCAGCTTGGGGCAGGTGGTGGTTAGGGGCCAAGCTTTCTTT. Its protein product is CASSLGQVVVRGQAFF.

V gene TRBV7-2 combines with J gene TRBJ1-5; D ambiguous. Per the germline V gene, CDR1 is SGHTA and CDR2 is FQGNSA. V lost 5 bases and J 7 bases, leaving 24 bases between the germline ends. This CDR3 comprises 17 residues. In DNA form, the CDR3 reads TGTGCCAGCAGCCCAACAGTCTCGACCATAGTATACCAGCCCCAGCATTTT. Amino acids: CASSPTVSTIVYQPQHF.

The chain links TRBV9 to TRBJ1-2, with a possible D match to TRBD1 (5 bases). The V end was cut by 2 bases, the J end by 4 bases, with 6 bases between. Germline V gene lookup returns CDR1 SGDLS and CDR2 YYNGEE. The CDR3 length is 12 residues. This CDR3 is CASSVDSYGYTF. CDR3 in DNA: TGTGCCAGCAGCGTTGACAGCTATGGCTACACCTTC.

This chain connects TRBV6-5 to TRBJ1-1, with D possibly TRBD1 on 6 matching bases. V dropped 2 bases and J dropped 6 bases, with 16 bases sitting between them. The CDR3 contains 15 residues. Germline V CDR1 and CDR2: MNHEY, SVGAGI. The CDR3, as DNA: TGTGCCAGCAGTTACCCACAGGGCCCGAGGGCTGAAGCTTTCTTT. Translating gives CASSYPQGPRAEAFF.

The chain uses TRBV9 and TRBJ1-1; 7 nucleotides line up with TRBD1. V trimming: 4 bases; J trimming: 1 base; junction bases outside the gene matches: 7. The CDR3 covers 15 residues. Germline CDR1 reads SGDLS; CDR2 reads YYNGEE. The CDR3 sequence is CASSSVTGTNTEAFF. In DNA, the CDR3 is TGTGCCAGCAGCTCGGTGACAGGGACGAACACTGAAGCTTTCTTT.

This chain uses TRBV5-4 with TRBJ2-2; 10 bases align to TRBD2. V trimming: 3 bases; J trimming: 5 bases; junction bases outside the gene matches: 7. Germline V lookup: CDR1 SGHNT, CDR2 YYREEE (reference sequence). The CDR3 has 16 residues. As DNA, the CDR3 is TGTGCCAGCAGCTCTAGCGGGAGCAGGTCTACCGGGGAGCTGTTTTTT. Amino acid sequence: CASSSSGSRSTGELFF.

The genes are TRBV1 and TRBJ2-7; the table assigns TRBD2, which was not confirmed against the DNA. TRBV1 is deemed a pseudogene. This CDR3 is 16 amino acids long. DNA for the CDR3: TGCACCAGCAGCCAAGATACGACTAGCGGGAAGTACGAGCAGTACTTC. Its protein is CTSSQDTTSGKYEQYF.